The clone carrying this T cell receptor beta chain was observed a few times. These data belong to a study of quantifying T cell responses using KT2 cells. Study at large: Reverse transcription used primers in the TCR alpha and beta constant regions.

CDR1 DFQATT and CDR2 SNEGSKA come from the germline V gene (reference sequence). This CDR3 has 12 amino acids. Between the trimmed V and J ends, which lost 6 bases and 5 bases, there was a span of 10 bases. The cDNA 3' end received a ligated oligonucleotide with a UMI. The first PCR ran roughly 4 cycles with an equimolar RC1.1 and RC1.2 beta primer mix. MiXCR, applied by TCRdb to the UMI-ligation and nested PCR reads, yields one record per CDR3 protein. The sample lists some 41,000 distinct CDR3 sequences; about 18% were seen once. The clonotype originates from a human donor. Material: PBMCs spiked with cells of the T cell clone KT2. V and J are TRBV20-1 and TRBJ1-4; D not resolved. CDR3 in DNA: TGCAGTGCCCCTCTCCCCAATGAAAAACTGTTTTTT. Its protein is CSAPLPNEKLFF.